This T cell receptor (beta chain) was sequenced during a study of OX40 agonist ivuxolimab in advanced cancers. Study at large: A male proportion of over 70% was recorded, with mean age approximately 56 years and range about 20 to 79.

Libraries were prepared by immunoSEQ multiplex PCR; TCRdb keeps only in-frame clonotypes and omits some of them. The sample holds 20,000 or so clones; less than 95% are singletons and the top ten take approximately 49%. The V gene end was trimmed by 5 bases and the J gene end by 1 base; junction bases not matched to a gene: 3. The CDR3 runs to 14 residues. Looked up from germline, CDR1 is MDHEN and CDR2 is SYDVKM. The TCR comes from an adult with an advanced solid tumor such as melanoma, head and neck, liver or kidney cancer. The source was CD4+ or CD8+ T cells sorted from blood, collected in a trial of the OX40 agonist ivuxolimab. The rearrangement joins TRBV28 to TRBJ2-5, with 8 bases lining up with TRBD2. CDR3 region: CASSGGTSQETQYF. CDR3 in DNA: TGTGCCAGCAGTGGCGGGACTAGCCAAGAGACCCAGTACTTC.